This is a list of T cell receptor beta chains from one sample in a study of cytomegalovirus exposure and HLA in healthy donors. Method: immunoSEQ multiplex PCR; TCRdb's copy keeps in-frame clones and lacks some. The repertoire table contains roughly 120,000 clones. The sample comprised PBMCs. The receptors originated from a man aged 30-40 years in good health and CMV-seronegative. Each CDR3 is given without its conserved first and last residue. Fields, in order: J gene, D gene, V gene, CDR3 protein. A D gene is named only where the DNA matches it firmly.

j_gene: TRBJ1-2
d_gene: -
v_gene: TRBV27
CDR3aa: ASSFISGDGYT

j_gene: TRBJ2-1
d_gene: -
v_gene: TRBV11-2
CDR3aa: ASSTNVAYNEQF

j_gene: TRBJ2-2
d_gene: TRBD2
v_gene: TRBV5-6
CDR3aa: ASSPGLGLLTGELF

j_gene: TRBJ2-1
d_gene: TRBD2
v_gene: TRBV6-1
CDR3aa: ASRWGGDNEQF

j_gene: TRBJ1-2
d_gene: TRBD1
v_gene: TRBV7-8
CDR3aa: ASSSRDRLANYGYT

j_gene: TRBJ2-1
d_gene: TRBD2
v_gene: TRBV5-1
CDR3aa: ASSLSTSGSSYNEQF

j_gene: TRBJ1-1
d_gene: -
v_gene: TRBV27
CDR3aa: ASSLPGTEAF

j_gene: TRBJ2-6
d_gene: TRBD1
v_gene: TRBV30
CDR3aa: AFEGGQNSGANVLT

j_gene: -
d_gene: -
v_gene: TRBV29-1
CDR3aa: SVAGGAGNRYEQY

j_gene: TRBJ2-7
d_gene: TRBD2
v_gene: TRBV7-8
CDR3aa: ASSSLGLAGVSHEQY

j_gene: TRBJ1-2
d_gene: -
v_gene: TRBV6-1
CDR3aa: ASSELGPGGARRYGYT

j_gene: TRBJ2-1
d_gene: -
v_gene: TRBV13
CDR3aa: ASSLRGGVHNEQF

j_gene: TRBJ2-2
d_gene: -
v_gene: TRBV2
CDR3aa: ASSQPGHPNTGELF

j_gene: TRBJ2-7
d_gene: -
v_gene: TRBV4-1
CDR3aa: ASSQGLQRGKY

j_gene: TRBJ2-3
d_gene: -
v_gene: TRBV7-3
CDR3aa: ASSLAGSTDTQY

j_gene: TRBJ2-5
d_gene: TRBD2
v_gene: TRBV5-1
CDR3aa: ASSSLAAQETQY

j_gene: TRBJ2-2
d_gene: -
v_gene: TRBV10-3
CDR3aa: AVTAPETGELF

j_gene: TRBJ2-7
d_gene: -
v_gene: TRBV10-1
CDR3aa: ASSDPETYEQY

j_gene: TRBJ1-1
d_gene: TRBD1
v_gene: TRBV28
CDR3aa: ASSLYGTGRATEAF